Below are 24 T cell receptor beta chains sequenced from a single sample in a study of blood T cell repertoires in COVID-19. Only in-frame clones appear in the TCRdb table, and some are missing; sequencing was by immunoSEQ multiplex PCR. Found here are 250,000 or so clones, approximately 86% of them singletons; the top ten hold less than 3%. Sequenced input: PBMCs or T cells enriched from blood (not recorded which). These receptor sequences come from a woman under 30 who had recovered from COVID-19.

V usage is TRBV27 and J usage is TRBJ1-2; no definite D call. V was clipped by 5 bases and J by 4 bases, with 11 bases between them. CDR1 and CDR2 from the germline V gene are MNHEY and SMNVEV (reference sequence). The CDR3 is 13 residues long. Here the CDR3 reads CASSAYGSYGYTF. In nucleotides, the CDR3 is TGTGCCAGCAGTGCCTACGGTTCCTATGGCTACACCTTC.

The CDR3 reads CASSVGDLAGFLNEQFF. DNA for the CDR3: TGTGCCAGCAGCGTAGGGGATCTAGCAGGCTTTCTCAATGAGCAGTTCTTC. The rearrangement joins TRBV9 to TRBJ2-1; weak D call: TRBD2 (5 bases). The CDR3 length is 17 residues. Per the germline V gene, CDR1 is SGDLS and CDR2 is YYNGEE. Trimming stripped 0 bases from V and 6 bases from J, with 19 bases between.

V usage is TRBV5-1 and J usage is TRBJ2-1; D unclear. This CDR3 region has 13 residues. V was shortened by 1 base and J by 6 bases, with 8 bases between the two germline ends. CDR1 and CDR2 (germline): SGHRS, YFSETQ. The CDR3 loop is CASSLLLLNEQFF. CDR3 in DNA: TGCGCCAGCAGCTTGTTACTACTCAATGAGCAGTTCTTC.

The J gene is TRBJ1-4, the V gene TRBV15; TRBD1 aligns across 10 bases. CDR1 is LNHNV and CDR2 is YYDKDF in the germline V gene (reference sequence). The CDR3 covers 16 residues. The junction had 4 bases not matched to a gene; V was cut back by 0 bases and J by 6 bases. CDR3 bases: TGTGCCACCAGCAGAGATTCCGGGACAGGGGATGAAAAACTGTTTTTT. It specifies CATSRDSGTGDEKLFF.

The V gene is TRBV6-5, the J gene TRBJ1-1; possibly TRBD1 for D (5 bases). The CDR3 sequence is 12 residues long. V gave up 6 bases and J gave up 3 bases, with 8 bases separating them. Looked up from germline, CDR1 is MNHEY and CDR2 is SVGAGI. CDR3 residues: CASRKGDTEAFF. The CDR3, as DNA: TGTGCCAGCAGGAAAGGGGACACTGAAGCTTTCTTT.

The gene calls are TRBV5-1 and TRBJ2-2, with TRBD1 identical over 7 bases. The CDR3 is 16 amino acids. V shed 3 bases and J 2 bases; nucleotides not matched to a gene: 7. The germline V gene has CDR1 SGHRS and CDR2 YFSETQ. The CDR3 coding sequence is TGCGCCAGCAGCTCCGCCGGGACAGAAAACACCGGGGAGCTGTTTTTT. Translated: CASSSAGTENTGELFF.

The chain employs TRBV19 and TRBJ1-1, with 7 positions matching TRBD1. Trimming at V came to 10 bases and at J to 0 bases, leaving 5 bases not matched to a gene. This CDR3 spans 13 amino acids. CDR1 and CDR2 from the germline V gene are LNHDA and SQIVND (reference sequence). The CDR3 here is CATADRVNTEAFF. Written as DNA, the CDR3 is TGTGCCACTGCTGACAGGGTGAACACTGAAGCTTTCTTT.

CDR3 in amino acids: CASSPPRASGRGEQFF. The DNA of the CDR3 is TGTGCCAGCAGCCCGCCGAGGGCTAGCGGGCGGGGTGAGCAGTTCTTC. This chain links TRBV9 with TRBJ2-1; 8 nucleotides agree with TRBD2. The CDR3 length is 16 residues. V lost 4 bases and J lost 9; bases outside the gene matches: 15. Germline V gene lookup returns CDR1 SGDLS and CDR2 YYNGEE.

The chain uses TRBV28 and TRBJ2-5; 9 nucleotides align to TRBD1. CDR1 and CDR2 from the germline V gene are MDHEN and SYDVKM. After removal of 5 bases from V and 5 bases from J, the junction contained 12 bases not matched to a gene. The CDR3 extends over 16 amino acids. This CDR3 reads CASSRPTGGERETQYF. The CDR3 nucleotides read TGTGCCAGCAGTCGACCCACAGGGGGCGAACGGGAGACCCAGTACTTC.

The table lists this clone with a count of one. J is TRBJ2-7 and V is TRBV3-1 (or the pseudogene TRBV3-2); unclear D gene. CDR3 length: 11 residues. Trimming removed 1 base at V and 6 bases at J, with 4 bases between. Per the germline V gene, CDR1 is LGHDT and CDR2 is YNNKEL (reference sequence). CDR3 in DNA: TGTGCCAGCAGCCAAGCCGGCGAGCAGTACTTC. Translated, it gives CASSQAGEQYF.

This rearrangement joins TRBV19 to TRBJ1-2, with D possibly TRBD1 on 5 matching bases. CDR3 length equals 15 residues. Germline assignment: CDR1 LNHDA and CDR2 SQIVND (reference sequence). V was pared by 1 base and J by 4 bases, with 13 bases between. CDR3 nucleotide sequence: TGTGCCAGTAGTATAGCCGGAGGGACCCCCTATGGCTACACCTTC. Translated: CASSIAGGTPYGYTF.

This clone appeared once. The chain links TRBV11-3 to TRBJ2-1, with D perhaps TRBD1 (6 bases). Trimming cost V 5 bases and J 14 bases, with 16 bases left between them. This CDR3 comprises 12 residues. CDR1 is SGHNT and CDR2 is YENEEA in the germline V gene. The CDR3 nucleotides are TGTGCCAGCAGCGGATCGGACAGACTGGAGTTCTTC. Protein sequence: CASSGSDRLEFF.

The chain combines TRBV29-1 with TRBJ2-7; 10 bases fit TRBD2. V shed 3 bases, J shed 3 bases, and the junction held 8 bases outside the gene matches. The CDR3 is 15 residues long. CDR1 is SQVTM, CDR2 ANQGSEA, per germline. CDR3 protein: CSVDLPGTSDYEQYF. In DNA, the CDR3 is TGCAGCGTTGACCTACCTGGGACTAGCGACTACGAGCAGTACTTC.

The chain couples TRBV9 to TRBJ2-7; D not resolved. Germline V lookup: CDR1 SGDLS, CDR2 YYNGEE. The CDR3 length is 13 residues. The V end was cut by 1 base, the J end by 6 bases, with 11 bases between. DNA for the CDR3: TGTGCCAGCAGCGTAATTGAGCTCTCCGAGCAGTACTTC. This sequence encodes CASSVIELSEQYF.

This clone was seen only a few times. The CDR3 here is CATSRGFGSLSYEQYF. Here the CDR3 DNA reads TGTGCCACCAGCAGAGGTTTCGGGAGCCTCTCCTACGAGCAGTACTTC. The chain carries TRBV15 and TRBJ2-7; tentative D call: TRBD2 (6 bases). In germline, CDR1 is LNHNV, CDR2 YYDKDF (reference sequence). This CDR3 has 16 residues. Trimming took off 1 base at V and 0 bases at J, with 13 bases between the two ends. Full variable domain (rest looked up from reference TRBV15 and TRBJ2-7): DAMVIQNPRYQVTQFGKPVTLSCSQTLNHNVMYWYQQKSSQAPKLLFHYYDKDFNNEADTPDNFQSRRPNTSFCFLDIRSPGLGDTAMYLCATSRGFGSLSYEQYFGPGTRLTVT.

The chain employs TRBV10-3 and TRBJ1-3, with no clear D. From germline, CDR1 is ENHRY and CDR2 SYGVKD. Trimming took 5 bases from V and 3 from J, leaving 14 bases between them. The CDR3 consists of 15 residues. For the CDR3, the DNA is TGTGCCATCAGTTTGTCCGCGGGGAGTGGAAACACCATATATTTT. Translation: CAISLSAGSGNTIYF.

V and J are TRBV5-1 and TRBJ2-5, with 10 positions matching TRBD2. This CDR3 has 16 amino acids. Per germline, CDR1 SGHRS and CDR2 YFSETQ. V gave up 1 base and J gave up 2 bases; unmatched junction bases: 5. The CDR3 DNA follows: TGCGCCAGCAGCTTGCCTAGCGGGAGCCTACAAGAGACCCAGTACTTC. The encoded protein is CASSLPSGSLQETQYF. The whole variable domain, remainder taken from reference TRBV5-1 and TRBJ2-5, is KAGVTQTPRYLIKTRGQQVTLSCSPISGHRSVSWYQQTPGQGLQFLFEYFSETQRNKGNFPGRFSGRQFSNSRSEMNVSTLELGDSALYLCASSLPSGSLQETQYFGPGTRLLVL.

The table lists this clone with a count of one. The chain uses TRBV14 and TRBJ1-3; D call uncertain. V was clipped by 1 base and J by 2 bases, with 12 bases between them. This CDR3 is built from 16 residues. Germline V gives CDR1 SGHDN, CDR2 FVKESK. The CDR3 here is CASSQGGRVPGNTIYF. CDR3 sequence (DNA): TGTGCCAGCAGCCAAGGAGGGAGGGTCCCTGGAAACACCATATATTTT. Full variable domain (outside the CDR3, taken from reference TRBV14 and TRBJ1-3): EAGVTQFPSHSVIEKGQTVTLRCDPISGHDNLYWYRRVMGKEIKFLLHFVKESKQDESGMPNNRFLAERTGGTYSTLKVQPAELEDSGVYFCASSQGGRVPGNTIYFGEGSWLTVV.

The chain links TRBV15 to TRBJ1-1; D is uncertain. Germline-derived CDR1 and CDR2 are LNHNV and YYDKDF (reference sequence). The CDR3 extends over 13 amino acids. V dropped 0 bases and J dropped 9 bases, with 11 bases sitting between them. The CDR3 bases are TGTGCCACCAGCAGAGATTTCCCAGTCAAAGCTTTCTTT. Protein: CATSRDFPVKAFF. The entire variable domain, with the rest obtained from reference TRBV15 and TRBJ1-1, is as follows: DAMVIQNPRYQVTQFGKPVTLSCSQTLNHNVMYWYQQKSSQAPKLLFHYYDKDFNNEADTPDNFQSRRPNTSFCFLDIRSPGLGDTAMYLCATSRDFPVKAFFGQGTRLTVV.

The genes are TRBV7-3 and TRBJ2-7; D may be TRBD1 (6 bases). Trimming left V 2 bases short and J 0 bases short, with 11 bases between. This CDR3 comprises 15 residues. Germline V gene lookup returns CDR1 SGHTA and CDR2 FQGTGA. CDR3 protein: CASSLAGDDSYEQYF. In nucleotides, the CDR3 is TGTGCCAGCAGCTTAGCAGGGGACGACTCCTACGAGCAGTACTTC.

The chain combines TRBV30 with TRBJ1-2, with D tentatively TRBD1 (5 bases). With 1 base removed from V and 2 bases from J, the gap between germline ends came to 14 bases. The germline V gene encodes CDR1 GTSNPN and CDR2 SVGIG (reference sequence). There are 15 residues in the CDR3. The CDR3 bases are TGTGCCTGGAGTGACGGACACTTCGACAACTATGGCTACACCTTC. Translation gives CAWSDGHFDNYGYTF.

Concerning this clone itself: Different DNA sequences within this sample yield the same CDR3. The V and J genes are TRBV2 and TRBJ2-1; tentatively, D is TRBD2 (6 bases). CDR1 is SNHLY and CDR2 is FYNNEI in the germline V gene. V dropped 3 bases and J dropped 4 bases, with 13 bases sitting between them. This CDR3 comprises 15 residues. CDR3 DNA: TGTGCCAGCAGTGAGGCCGGCGGGGCTTACAATGAGCAGTTCTTC. Encoded protein: CASSEAGGAYNEQFF.

This chain uses TRBV25-1 with TRBJ2-5, with D perhaps matching TRBD2 (7 bases). Trimming stripped 1 base from V and 5 bases from J, with 14 bases between. The germline V gene encodes CDR1 MGHDK and CDR2 SYGVNS. The CDR3 spans 15 residues. CDR3 in DNA: TGTGCCAGCAGTGAATTCGGTGGGAGGGGGGAGACCCAGTACTTC. Translation gives CASSEFGGRGETQYF.

The V gene is TRBV2, the J gene TRBJ1-3; unclear D gene. Trimming shortened V by 7 bases and J by 1 base, and 14 bases separated the two germline ends. The CDR3 extends over 15 amino acids. Germline assignment: CDR1 SNHLY and CDR2 FYNNEI. The CDR3 DNA is TGTGCCAGCACCCCTGGCCGGAGGTCTGGAAACACCATATATTTT. Protein product: CASTPGRRSGNTIYF.